This T cell receptor (beta chain) was recovered during a study of T cell responses to AZD1222 COVID-19 vaccine. Study-level results: Among the donors, most were white British and more were female, and clonal diversity was possibly underestimated.

The CDR3 spans 12 residues. V lost 2 bases and J 6 bases, leaving 5 bases between the germline ends. Germline lookup yields CDR1 MNHEY and CDR2 SVGEGT. The repertoire was sequenced with immunoSEQ multiplex PCR; TCRdb's copy has only in-frame clones and lacks some. This sample has around 95,000 clones, with 88% found just once. In the case of this clone: What it binds is not known.

This chain connects TRBV6-2 or TRBV6-3 to TRBJ2-1, with TRBD2 as a possible D gene (5 bases). The source is an adult in good health. The input for sequencing was peripheral blood, taken on day 0 of AZD1222 vaccination. DNA of the CDR3: TGTGCCAGCAGTTACGCGGGCAATGAGCAGTTCTTC. Translating it yields CASSYAGNEQFF.